The rows below give T cell receptor beta chains drawn from one sample of a study of blood T cell repertoires in COVID-19. Data came from immunoSEQ multiplex PCR; TCRdb stores just in-frame clones and leaves some out. The sample includes approximately 150,000 clones, about 82% of them seen just once. Material for sequencing was PBMCs or T cells enriched from blood (not recorded which). These TCRs come from a woman in her forties who had recovered from COVID-19. Both conserved end residues are part of each CDR3. The D gene is left open where the match is weak. The size of a clone is reported for some rows only, either as once, few or many, or as a class for expanded clones.

d_call j_call clone_size v_call cdr3_nt cdr3_aa
TRBD1 TRBJ1-2 many TRBV12-3/TRBV12-4 TGTGCCAGCACCCCGGACAGGGTCTATGGCTACACCTTC CASTPDRVYGYTF
TRBD2 TRBJ2-1 - TRBV19 TGTGCCAGTAGTATAGGCGGGGGGGCCTTGAATGAGCAGTTCTTC CASSIGGGALNEQFF
TRBD2 TRBJ2-1 - TRBV9 TGTGCCAGCAGCGTAGTGGGGACTAGCGGGAGCCACGGATTACAAAGAAATGAGCAGTTCTTC CASSVVGTSGSHGLQRNEQFF
- TRBJ2-2 once TRBV19 TGTGCCAGTAGTCATAACCCCGGGACACACGACACCGGGGAGCTGTTTTTT CASSHNPGTHDTGELFF
- TRBJ2-2 - TRBV30 TGTGCCTGGAGTGTAGGAGGGGGGGTGCCCGGGGAGCTGTTTTTT CAWSVGGGVPGELFF
TRBD2 TRBJ2-7 - TRBV19 TGTGCCAGTACCCCCGGGGGGAGGGCGGAGCAGTACTTC CASTPGGRAEQYF
- TRBJ2-3 medium-sized TRBV19 TGTGCCAGTAGGACCCAGGAGGGCACAGATACGCAGTATTTT CASRTQEGTDTQYF
TRBD2 TRBJ2-1 - TRBV15 TGTGCCACCAGCAGAGATGGTCGTTCGGGTAGCGGGAGTGATGAGCAGTTCTTC CATSRDGRSGSGSDEQFF
- TRBJ1-5 - TRBV24-1 TGTGCCACCAAGGGAGGGGAAAAGCCCCAGCATTTT CATKGGEKPQHF
TRBD2 TRBJ2-1 - TRBV15 TGTGCCACCAGCAGAAGTCTAGCGGGGGGCCACAACAATGAGCAGTTCTTC CATSRSLAGGHNNEQFF
- TRBJ1-6 - TRBV2 TGTGCCAGCAGTGTTTGGCGGGGTACGGATTCACCCCTCCACTTT CASSVWRGTDSPLHF
- TRBJ2-1 - TRBV27 TGTGCCAGCAGTCTAGGGGCGGATTCCTACAATGAGCAGTTCTTC CASSLGADSYNEQFF
- TRBJ2-1 - TRBV10-1 TGCGCCAGCAGTGAGCCCCGCGGGCCCTACAATGAGCAGTTCTTC CASSEPRGPYNEQFF
- TRBJ1-6 - TRBV19 TGTGCCAGTAGTACTGCGGGGCTCGGCCATTCACCCCTCCACTTT CASSTAGLGHSPLHF
TRBD2 TRBJ2-1 - TRBV30 TGTGCCTGGAGTGGAAGGAGGACTAGCGGGAGCTCCTACAATGAGCAGTTCTTC CAWSGRRTSGSSYNEQFF
- TRBJ2-7 - TRBV23-1 TGCGCCGAACAGACCTACGAGCAGTACTTC CAEQTYEQYF
TRBD2 TRBJ2-3 - TRBV4-2 TGTGCCAGCAGCCCTGGACTAGCGGCGACCATCACAGATACGCAGTATTTT CASSPGLAATITDTQYF
- TRBJ1-5 - TRBV25-1 TGTGCCAGCAGTATCGGGGGAGGCCAGCCCCAGCATTTT CASSIGGGQPQHF
- TRBJ2-1 - TRBV6-5 TGTGCCAGCAGCCCCATCGGAGACAATGAGCAGTTCTTC CASSPIGDNEQFF
TRBD1 TRBJ1-4 - TRBV2 TGTGCCAGCAGCGCAGACAGGGCCCCCTTTAATGAAAAACTGTTTTTT CASSADRAPFNEKLFF
- TRBJ1-5 - TRBV7-9 TGTGCCAGCAGCTCGGATACGGGGCAGCCCCAGCATTTT CASSSDTGQPQHF
- TRBJ1-1 - TRBV19 TGTGCCAGTAGTCTGGCAGGGGCGGTCATGAACACTGAAGCTTTCTTT CASSLAGAVMNTEAFF
TRBD1 TRBJ2-5 - TRBV6-5 TGTGCCAGCAGCACTGACAGGGAGGAGACCCAGTACTTC CASSTDREETQYF
TRBD2 TRBJ2-1 - TRBV7-6 TGTGCCAGCAGCACGCCGACTAGCGGGAGTTCCCTTCTTCCCAATGAGCAGTTCTTC CASSTPTSGSSLLPNEQFF
- TRBJ2-1 once TRBV27 TGTGCCAGCAGTATAGAAGGAGTTCCTCACAATGAGCAGTTCTTC CASSIEGVPHNEQFF
- TRBJ2-7 few TRBV30 TGTGCCTGGACTGGGAGCTCCTACGAGCAGTACTTC CAWTGSSYEQYF
TRBD1 TRBJ2-7 - TRBV5-8 TGTGCCAGCAGCTCCGGTCGGGCAGGGGGCTACGAGCAGTACTTC CASSSGRAGGYEQYF
TRBD1 TRBJ1-5 - TRBV27 TGTGCCAGCAGCTTACAGGGGAGACGTGGCAATCAGCCCCAGCATTTT CASSLQGRRGNQPQHF
- TRBJ1-3 few TRBV3-1/TRBV3-2 TGTGCCAGCAGCCAATCATCCTCCAGGGTCTCTGGAAACACCATATATTTT CASSQSSSRVSGNTIYF
- TRBJ2-7 - TRBV19 TGTGCCAGTAGTATAGCCGCCCCGGGGGAGCAGTACTTC CASSIAAPGEQYF
- TRBJ2-3 - TRBV9 TGTGCCAGCAGCGTAGCGGGGTCCACAGATACGCAGTATTTT CASSVAGSTDTQYF
TRBD2 TRBJ2-5 - TRBV11-2 TGTGCCAGCAGCAGGCGACTAGCGGGAGGGCTAGAGACCCAGTACTTC CASSRRLAGGLETQYF
TRBD1 TRBJ1-1 few TRBV4-2 TGTGCCAGCAGCGATAGAAGACAGGGGGCGTATACTGAAGCTTTCTTT CASSDRRQGAYTEAFF
TRBD1 TRBJ1-2 - TRBV6-5 TGTGCCAGCAGTTACCGAGTGGACAGGGTAGCCTATGGCTACACCTTC CASSYRVDRVAYGYTF
TRBD1 TRBJ1-2 - TRBV5-1 TGCGCCAGCAGCCTAGACCGGGACAGGGGGCTTAGCACCTTC CASSLDRDRGLSTF
TRBD1 TRBJ1-2 - TRBV13 TGTGCCAGCAGCTTTGGACAGGGCTATGGCTACACCTTC CASSFGQGYGYTF
- TRBJ2-1 - TRBV29-1 TGCAGCGTCGGAGGGCTTACCTACAATGAGCAGTTCTTC CSVGGLTYNEQFF
TRBD2 TRBJ2-1 - TRBV4-1 TGCGCCAGCAGCGGACTAGCGGGAGGTGAGCAGTTCTTC CASSGLAGGEQFF
- TRBJ2-1 - TRBV9 TGTGCCAGCAGCGTAGTGGAGGGGACGAGCCAGTTCTTC CASSVVEGTSQFF
TRBD1 TRBJ2-2 - TRBV5-4 TGTGCCAGCAGGCAGGGGGCGACCGGGGAGCTGTTTTTT CASRQGATGELFF
- TRBJ2-7 - TRBV9 TGTGCCAGCAGCCTCCAAGGGACACAAGTCGAGCAGTACTTC CASSLQGTQVEQYF
- TRBJ1-5 - TRBV29-1 TGCAGCGTCGCCGGACAGTACGATCAGCCCCAGCATTTT CSVAGQYDQPQHF
TRBD2 TRBJ2-5 - TRBV5-5 TGTGCCAGCAGCTTCTCCGGGACTAGCGGAGAGACCCAGTACTTC CASSFSGTSGETQYF
TRBD1 TRBJ1-3 - TRBV7-9 TGTGCCAGCAGTAGGTCAGGGGGCTCTGGAAACACCATATATTTT CASSRSGGSGNTIYF
- TRBJ1-6 - TRBV19 TGTGCCAGTAGTATATCGGGGGGAGGATCACCCCTCCACTTT CASSISGGGSPLHF
- TRBJ2-1 - TRBV11-2 TGTGCCAGCAGCTTAGGATGGGCTGTCAACCCGAGCTCCTACAATGAGCAGTTCTTC CASSLGWAVNPSSYNEQFF
- TRBJ1-2 - TRBV20-1 TGCAGTGCTACTAGGGGCTATGGCTACACCTTC CSATRGYGYTF
- TRBJ1-2 few TRBV20-1 TGCAGTGCGTCGATGCAGGGCTACACCTTC CSASMQGYTF
TRBD1 TRBJ2-7 - TRBV9 TGTGCCAGCAGCGTAGAGGACAGGTACGAGCAGTACTTC CASSVEDRYEQYF
- TRBJ1-1 - TRBV19 TGTGCCAGTAGTGGATACAGGGCGAACACTGAAGCTTTCTTT CASSGYRANTEAFF
TRBD1 TRBJ2-5 once TRBV29-1 TGCAGCGCTACGGACAGGGACCAAGAGACCCAGTACTTC CSATDRDQETQYF
TRBD1 TRBJ1-6 - TRBV10-3 TGTGCCATTAGTCCCGGGACAGTCAATTCACCCCTCCACTTT CAISPGTVNSPLHF
- TRBJ2-1 - TRBV30 TGTGCCTGGAGTGGAGAGTGGGACAAGAACAATGAGCAGTTCTTC CAWSGEWDKNNEQFF
- TRBJ1-2 - TRBV5-1 TGCGCCAGCAGCTGGGGGCCGGGAAGTCTTAACGATGGCTACACCTTC CASSWGPGSLNDGYTF
TRBD2 TRBJ2-1 - TRBV20-1 TGCAGTGCTAGTGCCACTAGCGGGAGCTACAATGAGCAGTTCTTC CSASATSGSYNEQFF
TRBD1 TRBJ1-6 - TRBV30 TGTGCCTGGTCAGGACAGGGATCGGCCCTCCACTTT CAWSGQGSALHF
TRBD2 TRBJ2-1 - TRBV19 TGTGCCAGTAGTCTACGTAGGACTAGCGCTTACAATGAGCAGTTCTTC CASSLRRTSAYNEQFF
- TRBJ1-5 - TRBV19 TGTGCCAGTAGTACCACCCTGACAGGTAAAAGCAATCAGCCCCAGCATTTT CASSTTLTGKSNQPQHF